Included here is one T cell receptor (beta chain) sequence, with context. There are a few counts of this clonotype. It has no known antigen specificity. One base away there is no much larger clone; base qualities are not given. CDR1 LGHDT and CDR2 YNNKEL are derived from the germline V gene (reference sequence). V drops 1 base and J drops 1 base, leaving 13 bases in between. The CDR3 numbers 16 residues from cysteine through phenylalanine. The read is trimmed to its CDR3 DNA, 48 bases read in frame from base 1. This specimen comes from a study of response to subunit inactivated influenza vaccine (dated by TCRdb to the late 2010s). For the wider study: Deep quantitative profiling of the T cell receptor repertoire was used in the study to follow responses to a trivalent subunit inactivated influenza vaccine. Results the study describes overall, beyond this receptor: The authors proposed that each seasonal influenza vaccination may bring in only a limited number of new T cells.

To prepare the library, RT-PCR was applied. Sequencer: Illumina HiSeq 2500. TCRdb reran the public reads through fastp at Q25 and MiXCR, keeping productive beta chains. Each CDR3 protein gets just one entry, which takes the most common genes and DNA from the rows behind it. The sample table contains 500,000 or so distinct CDR3 sequences; only one count was recorded for approximately 17% of them. The ten largest clones capture 3% to 3.5% of the sample. The TCR was taken from a man in his fifties or sixties who received an inactivated influenza vaccine. Donor details come from another sample of the same person, matched by shared clones. The chain is encoded by TRBV3-1 joined to TRBJ2-5; D gene: possibly TRBD1, on 6 matching bases. The input for sequencing was CD4+ T cells sorted from PBMCs, taken roughly 24 months after vaccination. CDR3 region: CASSQGSTGIQETQYF. The nucleotides read TGTGCCAGCAGCCAAGGTTCCACAGGGATCCAAGAGACCCAGTACTTC.